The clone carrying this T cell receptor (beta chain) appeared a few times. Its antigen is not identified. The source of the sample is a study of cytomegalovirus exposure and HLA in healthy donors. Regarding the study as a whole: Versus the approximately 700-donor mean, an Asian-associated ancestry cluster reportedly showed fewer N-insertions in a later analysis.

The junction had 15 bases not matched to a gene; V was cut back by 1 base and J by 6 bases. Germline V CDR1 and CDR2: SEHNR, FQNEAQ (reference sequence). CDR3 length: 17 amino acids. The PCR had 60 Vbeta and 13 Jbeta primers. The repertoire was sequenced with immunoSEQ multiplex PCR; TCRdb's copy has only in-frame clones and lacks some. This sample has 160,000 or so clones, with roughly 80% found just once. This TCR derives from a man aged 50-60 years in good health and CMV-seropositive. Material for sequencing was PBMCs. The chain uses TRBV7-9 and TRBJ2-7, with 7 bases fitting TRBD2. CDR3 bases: TGTGCCAGCAGCTTAGGGGGCCGGAGGACTAGGAAGGGCGAGCAGTACTTC. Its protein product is CASSLGGRRTRKGEQYF. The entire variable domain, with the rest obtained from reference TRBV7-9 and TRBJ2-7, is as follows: DTGVSQNPRHKITKRGQNVTFRCDPISEHNRLYWYRQTLGQGPEFLTYFQNEAQLEKSRLLSDRFSAERPKGSFSTLEIQRTEQGDSAMYLCASSLGGRRTRKGEQYFGPGTRLTVT.